The T cell receptor beta chain described here comes from a study of cytomegalovirus exposure and HLA in healthy donors. Germline CDR1 MNHEY, CDR2 SMNVEV (reference sequence). The CDR3 loop spans 20 amino acids. The junction had 21 bases not matched to a gene; V was cut back by 5 bases and J by 9 bases. Findings and limits, study-wide: Excluded: some indistinguishable V segments such as TRBV6-2 and TRBV6-3.

Use of 60 Vbeta and 13 Jbeta primers characterized the PCR. Produced via immunoSEQ multiplex PCR; TCRdb's table is partial and in-frame only. Altogether more than 110,000 clones are present, approximately 84% being singletons, with the ten largest covering about 1.5%. The study sampled nominally healthy donors, though unrecorded immune exposures were likely. This clone was found once. Its antigen is not identified. What was sequenced was PBMCs. The genes are TRBV27 and TRBJ2-1; the match to TRBD2 covers 14 bases. The clonotype comes from a man aged 25-45 years in good health and CMV-seropositive. The CDR3 DNA is TGTGCCAGCAGTGTGCCCCCCCCCGGGACTAGCGGGAGAGTAACGGGTGAGCAGTTCTTC. Encoded protein: CASSVPPPGTSGRVTGEQFF.